These 13 T cell receptor beta chains were sequenced from one sample in a study of cytomegalovirus exposure and HLA in healthy donors. It was with 60 Vbeta and 13 Jbeta primers that the PCR ran. Assay: immunoSEQ multiplex PCR; the TCRdb copy retains only in-frame clones and omits some. The repertoire holds approximately 150,000 clones, with 60% to 80% as singletons. The sample comprised PBMCs. The source is a woman between 45 and 65 years old in good health and CMV-seropositive.

This clone turned up a few times. The chain links TRBV7-9 to TRBJ2-2, with TRBD2 identical over 12 bases. Per germline, CDR1 SEHNR and CDR2 FQNEAQ (reference sequence). The CDR3 totals 17 residues. V shed 5 bases and J 2 bases; nucleotides not matched to a gene: 6. The CDR3 DNA reads TGTGCCAGCAGCGGTAGACTAGCGGGGGCCAACACCGGGGAGCTGTTTTTT. Translating it yields CASSGRLAGANTGELFF.

The CDR3 nucleotides are TGTGCCAGTTCAGGGGCCAAGGGGCAAGCTGAAGCTTTCTTT. Translation: CASSGAKGQAEAFF. V gene TRBV5-4 combines with J gene TRBJ1-1, with D possibly being TRBD1 (6 bases). The CDR3 is made up of 14 amino acids. Germline V lookup: CDR1 SGHNT, CDR2 YYREEE (reference sequence). V was pared by 8 bases and J by 6 bases, with 20 bases between.

The chain links TRBV30 to TRBJ2-1; D is perhaps TRBD1 (5 bases). The CDR3 is 12 amino acids. Trimming took off 4 bases at V and 4 bases at J, with 8 bases between the two ends. CDR1 is GTSNPN and CDR2 is SVGIG in the germline V gene (reference sequence). CDR3 bases: TGTGCCTGGAATTCAGGGTACAATGAGCAGTTCTTC. The encoded protein is CAWNSGYNEQFF.

V is TRBV5-6 and J is TRBJ1-1; no firm D call. Germline assignment: CDR1 SGHDT and CDR2 YYEEEE. The CDR3 spans 14 residues. Trimming stripped 1 base from V and 1 base from J, with 8 bases between. The CDR3 bases are TGTGCCAGCAGCTTGAGCCTCTCGAACACTGAAGCTTTCTTT. Protein sequence: CASSLSLSNTEAFF.

V usage is TRBV9 and J usage is TRBJ2-1, with 10 bases matching TRBD2. V gave up 2 bases and J gave up 2 bases; unmatched junction bases: 4. Per germline, CDR1 SGDLS and CDR2 YYNGEE. This CDR3 is 16 amino acids long. The CDR3 spells CASSVSTSGAYNEQFF. The CDR3 DNA follows: TGTGCCAGCAGCGTTTCAACTAGCGGGGCCTACAATGAGCAGTTCTTC.

The V gene is TRBV27, the J gene TRBJ1-3; possibly TRBD1 for D (5 bases). This CDR3 spans 16 amino acids. V lost 3 bases and J lost 0, with 12 bases in between. Germline V CDR1 and CDR2: MNHEY, SMNVEV (reference sequence). CDR3 amino acids: CASSFGHPSSGNTIYF. The CDR3 coding sequence is TGTGCCAGCAGTTTCGGACATCCGAGCTCTGGAAACACCATATATTTT.

The V call is TRBV12-5, the J call TRBJ1-5; weak D call: TRBD1 (6 bases). The V gene's germline CDR1 is LGHNT and CDR2 FRNRAP. V gave up 8 bases and J gave up 3 bases, with 11 bases separating them. The CDR3 spans 13 residues. The DNA of the CDR3 is TGTGCTAGTACAGGGAGTTTCAATCAGCCCCAGCATTTT. It specifies CASTGSFNQPQHF.

The chain couples TRBV7-2 to TRBJ2-5; D is unresolved. With 3 bases removed from V and 2 bases from J, the gap between germline ends came to 7 bases. CDR1 SGHTA and CDR2 FQGNSA come from the germline V gene. There are 13 residues in the CDR3. In DNA form, the CDR3 reads TGTGCCAGCAGCTTGTCTGAGCAAGAGACCCAGTACTTC. This gives the protein CASSLSEQETQYF. Together with reference TRBV7-2 and TRBJ2-5, the CDR3 gives the full variable domain: GAGVSQSPSNKVTEKGKDVELRCDPISGHTALYWYRQSLGQGLEFLIYFQGNSAPDKSGLPSDRFSAERTGGSVSTLTIQRTQQEDSAVYLCASSLSEQETQYFGPGTRLLVL.

The V call is TRBV12-5, the J call TRBJ2-4; D is perhaps TRBD1 (6 bases). Germline V gives CDR1 LGHNT, CDR2 FRNRAP. V gave up 3 bases and J gave up 4 bases, with 13 bases separating them. This CDR3 contains 15 residues. The DNA of the CDR3 is TGTGCTAGTGGTTTCACGGGACACGAGAAAAACATTCAGTACTTC. It encodes CASGFTGHEKNIQYF.

The rearrangement links TRBV5-1 to TRBJ2-7, with 10 bases matching TRBD1. Per the germline V gene, CDR1 is SGHRS and CDR2 is YFSETQ. J gave up 6 bases and V 2 bases, and 11 bases lay outside the gene matches. The CDR3 spans 16 residues. CDR3 sequence (DNA): TGCGCCAGCAGCTTTCAGACCCGGACAGGGGGACGCGAGCAGTACTTC. This codes for CASSFQTRTGGREQYF.

The V gene is TRBV13, the J gene TRBJ1-2, with TRBD1 identical over 8 bases. V lost 2 bases and J lost 6; bases outside the gene matches: 11. This CDR3 region has 16 residues. Per germline, CDR1 PRHDT and CDR2 FYEKMQ (reference sequence). This CDR3 is CASSLMEWTGWNGYTF. The CDR3 DNA follows: TGTGCCAGCAGCTTAATGGAGTGGACAGGGTGGAATGGCTACACCTTC.

V gene TRBV5-1 combines with J gene TRBJ2-3; 9 positions match TRBD2. V was pared by 4 bases and J by 2 bases, with 8 bases of the junction left unmatched. The CDR3 covers 16 residues. Germline CDR1 reads SGHRS; CDR2 reads YFSETQ. The CDR3 nucleotides read TGCGCCAGCAGCCCAGGAGGCGGGGGGGCCACAGATACGCAGTATTTT. It encodes CASSPGGGGATDTQYF.

The chain employs TRBV4-1 and TRBJ2-1; 9 bases fit TRBD2. Losses at the gene ends were 0 bases for V and 6 bases for J; bases not matched to a gene: 9. This CDR3 contains 17 residues. Germline loops: CDR1 MGHRA, CDR2 YSYEKL. The DNA of the CDR3 is TGCGCCAGCAGCCAAGATACCCTGGCGGGGGGGGGCAATGAGCAGTTCTTC. The encoded protein is CASSQDTLAGGGNEQFF.